This entry is about one T cell receptor (beta chain). The data belong to a study of control samples from healthy donors and cancer patients. CDR1 is SGHDT, CDR2 YYEEEE, per germline. Trimming shortened V by 2 bases and J by 5 bases, and 8 bases separated the two germline ends. The CDR3 runs to 14 residues. Data came from immunoSEQ multiplex PCR; TCRdb stores just in-frame clones and leaves some out. The repertoire includes some 140,000 clones, around nine tenths of them detected once, and over 9% sits in the top ten. Sequencing was carried out using blood. This chain links TRBV5-6 with TRBJ1-6; no clear D gene. The TCR comes from a young man in good health. The CDR3 loop is CASSFGTHNSPLHF. For the CDR3, the DNA is TGTGCCAGCAGCTTTGGTACGCATAATTCACCCCTCCACTTT.